The source of this TCR beta chain is a study of blood T cell repertoires in COVID-19. Across the whole study: The origin of the acute and convalescent COVID-19 samples was the United States, Italy and Spain. Sources were T cells, B-cell-depleted T cells, or PBMCs; the material itself was cDNA or gDNA.

From germline, CDR1 is LNHDA and CDR2 SQIVND (reference sequence). This CDR3 comprises 17 residues. V was pared by 5 bases and J by 2 bases, with 19 bases between. In the original workflow: Amplification of reference gene primers was used by the study to estimate nucleated cell counts. The repertoire was sequenced with immunoSEQ multiplex PCR; TCRdb's copy has only in-frame clones and lacks some. V and J calls and clone size are as listed in that table; D and trimming were resolved from the DNA. The data show roughly 34,000 clones, around 93% seen once. The sequenced sample was peripheral blood. The clonotype comes from a human donor with active COVID-19. The donor label of this sample is uncertain. This chain uses TRBV19 with TRBJ1-3; weak D call: TRBD1 (6 bases). In DNA form, the CDR3 reads TGTGCCAGTAGTCCGTTGACAGGACTTTTTACTGGAAACACCATATATTTT. Translated: CASSPLTGLFTGNTIYF.